The 18 T cell receptor beta chains presented below share a single source sample, sequenced in a study of post-analysis software for immune sequencing data. Unique molecular identifiers tagged the TCR beta cDNA libraries. A single record per CDR3 protein comes from TCRdb applying MiXCR to the PCR reads. The data contain hundreds of thousands of distinct CDR3 sequences, about 57% of them seen just once; the ten biggest clones take up around 4.5%. These receptors have no known antigen. The study's findings and limits: Patients showed TRBV5-6, TRBV5-1 and TRBV20-1 among a few TRBV segments more frequent than in controls.

Sequencing was carried out using blood. The receptors stem from a girl aged 10 to 17 with multiple sclerosis.

This clonotype was recorded a few times. The gene calls are TRBV12-3 or TRBV12-4 and TRBJ1-5, with TRBD1 matching 7 bases. The CDR3 covers 15 residues. V lost 5 bases, J lost 5 bases, and 9 bases stayed unmatched. The CDR3 spells CASSPQTGRDQPQHF. The CDR3 nucleotides are TGTGCCAGCAGTCCCCAGACAGGGCGGGATCAGCCCCAGCATTTT.

This chain connects TRBV15 to TRBJ1-4; D is unresolved. CDR1 LNHNV and CDR2 YYDKDF come from the germline V gene (reference sequence). The CDR3 has 14 residues. V shed 2 bases and J shed 0 bases, with 4 bases lying between them. CDR3 coding DNA: TGTGCCACCAGCAGACAGGCAACTAATGAAAAACTGTTTTTT. It is translated as CATSRQATNEKLFF.

The chain is built from TRBV12-3 or TRBV12-4 and TRBJ1-2; tentative D call: TRBD1 (5 bases). V lost 4 bases, J lost 8 bases, and 14 bases lay in between. This CDR3 is built from 13 residues. CDR3 in amino acids: CASSSQRGFGYTF. The CDR3 DNA reads TGTGCCAGCAGTTCCCAACGGGGGTTCGGCTACACCTTC.

This clonotype was recorded a few times. The chain links TRBV20-1 to TRBJ2-7; weak D call: TRBD2 (6 bases). The CDR3 is 15 residues long. The V and J ends lost 0 bases and 6 bases respectively, with 18 bases between them. CDR1 DFQATT and CDR2 SNEGSKA come from the germline V gene (reference sequence). CDR3 bases: TGCAGTGCTAGAGATAAGGACACGGGAGCCTCCGAGCAGTACTTC. Translating gives CSARDKDTGASEQYF.

The rearrangement uses TRBV7-9 and TRBJ2-1, with D perhaps TRBD2 (6 bases). This CDR3 contains 18 residues. The germline V gene encodes CDR1 SEHNR and CDR2 FQNEAQ (reference sequence). Trimming took off 1 base at V and 0 bases at J, with 16 bases between the two ends. CDR3 nucleotide sequence: TGTGCCAGCAGCTTAGGTAATAGCGGATTAAGCTCCTACAATGAGCAGTTCTTC. The encoded protein is CASSLGNSGLSSYNEQFF.

J is TRBJ2-3 and V is TRBV20-1; perhaps TRBD1 as D (6 bases). The V end was cut by 3 bases, the J end by 4 bases, with 17 bases between. CDR1 and CDR2 (germline): DFQATT, SNEGSKA (reference sequence). The CDR3 loop spans 15 amino acids. CDR3 amino acids: CSASSPTGLSDTQYF. DNA of the CDR3: TGCAGTGCTAGCTCCCCAACAGGGTTATCAGATACGCAGTATTTT.

V usage is TRBV6-1 and J usage is TRBJ2-7, with TRBD2 identical over 9 bases. The CDR3 contains 15 residues. The J segment lost 2 bases and the V segment lost 1 base, leaving 3 bases of the junction unmatched. Germline V gives CDR1 MNHNS, CDR2 SASEGT. CDR3 nucleotides: TGTGCCAGCAGTGAAGTCGGCGGGAGGGCCTACGAGCAGTACTTC. Its protein product is CASSEVGGRAYEQYF.

CDR3 sequence reads: CSARSYNNYGYTF. Here the CDR3 DNA reads TGCAGTGCTAGAAGCTATAATAACTATGGCTACACCTTC. This chain uses TRBV20-1 with TRBJ1-2; D not resolved. The CDR3 sequence is 13 residues long. From germline, CDR1 is DFQATT and CDR2 SNEGSKA (reference sequence). V lost 2 bases, J lost 1 base, and 8 bases lay in between.

This clonotype was detected a few times. The chain links TRBV4-1 to TRBJ2-1; D is undetermined. The germline gives CDR1 MGHRA, CDR2 YSYEKL. The V end was cut by 1 base, the J end by 6 bases, with 16 bases between. The CDR3 is 16 amino acids. Here the CDR3 DNA reads TGCGCCAGCAGCCAAGGCAAATTTCACAACCGCAATGAGCAGTTCTTC. Its translation: CASSQGKFHNRNEQFF.

J is TRBJ2-5 and V is TRBV6-6, with 9 bases fitting TRBD1. Germline lookup yields CDR1 MNHNY and CDR2 SVGAGI (reference sequence). The V gene end was trimmed by 6 bases and the J gene end by 10 bases; junction bases not matched to a gene: 6. This CDR3 spans 12 amino acids. CDR3 DNA: TGTGCCAGCAGGCGACAGGGGGGAGACCAGTACTTC. Its translation is CASRRQGGDQYF.

The chain is built from TRBV20-1 and TRBJ2-3; TRBD2 matches at 8 bases. The CDR3 covers 15 residues. The germline V gene encodes CDR1 DFQATT and CDR2 SNEGSKA (reference sequence). V lost 2 bases to trimming and J lost 5 bases; unmatched junction nucleotides: 9. In DNA form, the CDR3 reads TGCAGTGCTAGACCGAGCGGGAGAACTGGAGATACGCAGTATTTT. The encoded protein is CSARPSGRTGDTQYF.

This clonotype has a handful of counts. The V and J genes are TRBV29-1 and TRBJ1-1, with unresolved D. V lost 3 bases and J lost 6, with 8 bases in between. CDR3 size: 11 residues. The germline V gene has CDR1 SQVTM and CDR2 ANQGSEA. The CDR3 region has the DNA TGCAGCGTTGACCCTGGCGCTGAAGCTTTCTTT. Translation gives CSVDPGAEAFF.

This clonotype was found a few times. V is TRBV15 and J is TRBJ2-1, with TRBD1 matching 7 bases. The germline V gene has CDR1 LNHNV and CDR2 YYDKDF (reference sequence). This CDR3 has 16 residues. Losses at the gene ends were 0 bases for V and 2 bases for J; bases not matched to a gene: 4. The CDR3 here is CATSRDRQGPYNEQFF. The CDR3 nucleotides are TGTGCCACCAGCAGAGACCGACAGGGACCCTACAATGAGCAGTTCTTC.

The chain couples TRBV7-9 to TRBJ1-4; tentative D call: TRBD1 (5 bases). This CDR3 spans 18 amino acids. The germline V and J ends were trimmed by 2 bases and 0 bases, with 16 bases remaining between them. Germline V gene sequence: CDR1 SEHNR, CDR2 FQNEAQ (reference sequence). This CDR3 reads CASSLPPTDHSTNEKLFF. The CDR3 nucleotides read TGTGCCAGCAGCTTACCACCGACAGATCATTCAACTAATGAAAAACTGTTTTTT.

In the case of this clonotype: The junction differs from germline at one of its ends, possibly a read error. The rearrangement uses TRBV4-1 and TRBJ2-5; tentatively, D is TRBD1 or TRBD2 (5 bases each). CDR3 length: 16 amino acids. Germline CDR1 and CDR2: MGHRA and YSYEKL. This chain's CDR3 is CTSSQDEGRDRGEQYF. CDR3 nucleotides: TGCACCAGCAGCCAAGATGAGGGCAGGGATAGGGGTGAGCAGTACTTC.

This clonotype was seen a handful of times. The rearrangement links TRBV7-9 to TRBJ2-7, with TRBD1 identical over 9 bases. The V gene end was trimmed by 4 bases and the J gene end by 0 bases; junction bases not matched to a gene: 10. Germline assignment: CDR1 SEHNR and CDR2 FQNEAQ (reference sequence). The CDR3 covers 17 residues. Written as DNA, the CDR3 is TGTGCCAGCAGCTCTTTGACCGGGACAGGGATCTCCTACGAGCAGTACTTC. It is translated as CASSSLTGTGISYEQYF.

The V call is TRBV7-6, the J call TRBJ2-7; 9 bases align to TRBD1. V lost 6 bases, J lost 4 bases, and 10 bases stayed unmatched. There are 15 residues in the CDR3. CDR1 and CDR2 (germline): SGHVS, FNYEAQ. The CDR3 region has the DNA TGTGCCAGCAGACAGAAGACAGGGGGTGAATACGAGCAGTACTTC. Protein product: CASRQKTGGEYEQYF.

This CDR3 is CASTGSEPEAFF. The CDR3 region has the DNA TGCGCCAGCACAGGGAGCGAACCTGAAGCTTTCTTT. The rearrangement uses TRBV5-1 and TRBJ1-1; maybe TRBD1 (5 bases). This CDR3 is 12 amino acids long. With 6 bases removed from V and 6 bases from J, the gap between germline ends came to 12 bases. Germline CDR1 reads SGHRS; CDR2 reads YFSETQ.